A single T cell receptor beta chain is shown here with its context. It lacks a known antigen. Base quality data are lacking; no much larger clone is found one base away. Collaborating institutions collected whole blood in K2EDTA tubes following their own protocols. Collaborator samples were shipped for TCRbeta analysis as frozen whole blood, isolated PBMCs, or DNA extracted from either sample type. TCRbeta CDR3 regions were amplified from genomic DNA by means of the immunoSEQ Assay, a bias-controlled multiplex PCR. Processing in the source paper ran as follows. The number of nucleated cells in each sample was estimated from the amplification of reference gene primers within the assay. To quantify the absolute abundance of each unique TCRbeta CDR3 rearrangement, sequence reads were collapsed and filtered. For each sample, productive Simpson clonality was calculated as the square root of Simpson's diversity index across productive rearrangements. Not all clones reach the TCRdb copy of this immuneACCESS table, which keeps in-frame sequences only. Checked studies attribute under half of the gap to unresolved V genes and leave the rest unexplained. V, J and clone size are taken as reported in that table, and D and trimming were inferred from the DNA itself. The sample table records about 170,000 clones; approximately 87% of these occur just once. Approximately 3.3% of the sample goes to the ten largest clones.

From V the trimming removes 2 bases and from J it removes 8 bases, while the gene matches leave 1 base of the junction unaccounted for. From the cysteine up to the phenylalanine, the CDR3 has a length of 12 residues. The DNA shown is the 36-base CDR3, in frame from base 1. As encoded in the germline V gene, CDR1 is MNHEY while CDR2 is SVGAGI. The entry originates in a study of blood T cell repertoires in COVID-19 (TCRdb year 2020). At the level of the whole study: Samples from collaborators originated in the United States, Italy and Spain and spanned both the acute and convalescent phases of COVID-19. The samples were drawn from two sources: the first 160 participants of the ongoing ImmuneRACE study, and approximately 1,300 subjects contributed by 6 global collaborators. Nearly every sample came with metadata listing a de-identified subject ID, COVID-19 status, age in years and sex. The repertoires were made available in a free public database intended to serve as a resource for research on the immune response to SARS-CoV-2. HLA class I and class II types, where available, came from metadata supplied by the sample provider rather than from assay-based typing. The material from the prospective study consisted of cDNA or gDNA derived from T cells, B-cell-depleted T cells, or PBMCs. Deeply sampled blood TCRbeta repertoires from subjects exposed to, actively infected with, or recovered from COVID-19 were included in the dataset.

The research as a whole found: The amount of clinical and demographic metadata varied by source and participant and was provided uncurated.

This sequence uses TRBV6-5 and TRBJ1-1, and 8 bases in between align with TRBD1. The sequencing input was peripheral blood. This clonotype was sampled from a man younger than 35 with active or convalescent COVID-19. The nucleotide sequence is TGTGCCAGCAGTTACGACAGGGGCGAAGCTTTCTTT. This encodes CASSYDRGEAFF.